The 6 T cell receptor beta chains in this list originate from one sample, sequenced in a study of blood T cell repertoires in COVID-19. Method: immunoSEQ multiplex PCR; TCRdb's copy keeps in-frame clones and lacks some. Among some 460,000 clones listed, 80% to 90% were seen once. The sequenced material came from peripheral blood. The receptor source for this set is a woman younger than 45 with acute or convalescent COVID-19.

The J gene is TRBJ1-1, the V gene TRBV9; unclear D gene. Trimming cost V 4 bases and J 2 bases, with 12 bases left between them. Looked up from germline, CDR1 is SGDLS and CDR2 is YYNGEE. The CDR3 has 14 residues. The chain's CDR3 is CASSLAGGNTEAFF. The CDR3 DNA reads TGTGCCAGCAGCCTAGCTGGAGGAAACACTGAAGCTTTCTTT.

The V call is TRBV5-1, the J call TRBJ2-2; D is unclear. CDR3 length: 15 residues. V was pared by 1 base and J by 1 base, with 8 bases between. Per germline, CDR1 SGHRS and CDR2 YFSETQ. The CDR3 spells CASSLSPRNTGELFF. As DNA, the CDR3 is TGCGCCAGCAGCTTGTCCCCCAGGAACACCGGGGAGCTGTTTTTT.

The chain links TRBV4-1 to TRBJ1-2, with D tentatively TRBD1 (6 bases). The CDR3 is 14 residues long. The germline V and J ends were trimmed by 4 bases and 10 bases, with 19 bases remaining between them. CDR1 MGHRA and CDR2 YSYEKL come from the germline V gene. The CDR3 nucleotides read TGCGCCAGCAGCCCCTTGGTGGGGGCGCGTTTCTACACCTTC. The encoded protein is CASSPLVGARFYTF.

The chain recombines TRBV11-3 with TRBJ2-7, with 10 bases matching TRBD1. V trimming: 4 bases; J trimming: 6 bases; junction bases outside the gene matches: 6. CDR3 size: 14 residues. CDR1 SGHNT and CDR2 YENEEA come from the germline V gene. CDR3 DNA sequence: TGTGCCAGCAGCTCCTCCGGGACAGGGGCCGAGCAGTACTTC. It is translated as CASSSSGTGAEQYF.

The chain recombines TRBV7-2 with TRBJ2-1; D gene uncertain. The CDR3 length is 15 residues. The germline gives CDR1 SGHTA, CDR2 FQGNSA. Trimming left V 10 bases short and J 4 bases short, with 20 bases between. The CDR3 coding sequence is TGTGCCACCAAAGGCCTCGGCCTACAGTACAATGAGCAGTTCTTC. It specifies CATKGLGLQYNEQFF.

The chain couples TRBV5-1 to TRBJ1-1, with D unclear. Trimming left V 4 bases short and J 6 bases short, with 16 bases between. Germline V gene lookup returns CDR1 SGHRS and CDR2 YFSETQ. This CDR3 spans 14 amino acids. The CDR3: CASSPLETVSEAFF. As DNA, the CDR3 is TGCGCCAGCAGCCCGCTAGAAACTGTTTCTGAAGCTTTCTTT.